The present T cell receptor beta chain was sequenced within a study of cytomegalovirus exposure and HLA in healthy donors. The study's findings and limits: A previous analysis found most TCR beta V segments productive roughly 87% or roughly 30% of the time. Per published reports, the classifier diagnosed cytomegalovirus status with high specificity and sensitivity.

On this clone: Its specificity is unknown.

Germline loops: CDR1 SGHAT, CDR2 FQNNGV. V was clipped by 3 bases and J by 5 bases, with 13 bases between them. The CDR3 sequence is 14 residues long. The PCR used 60 Vbeta and 13 Jbeta primers. As processed by the authors: A later analysis counted 65 million to 80 million unique TCR beta chains, roughly 11 million shared. Repertoires were generated with immunoSEQ multiplex PCR, while TCRdb's copy carries only in-frame clones and drops some. Clone size and the V and J calls come from that table; the DNA yielded D and trimming. The sample has 120,000 or so clones, and its top ten clones hold around 4%.

The receptor's source is a man younger than 30 in good health and CMV-seronegative. This rearrangement joins TRBV11-2 to TRBJ1-1, with D unclear. The sample consisted of PBMCs. The CDR3 bases are TGTGCCAGCAGCTTCGACATCAGAGGGACTGAAGCTTTCTTT. Protein: CASSFDIRGTEAFF.